Sequencing of this T cell receptor beta chain was carried out in a study of cytomegalovirus exposure and HLA in healthy donors. Study at large: Researchers previously reported finding about 110 million unique TCR beta sequences from about 170 million T cells. General study findings and limits: A later analysis reportedly identified an Asian-associated ancestry cluster as carrying fewer N-insertions than the roughly 670-donor mean.

This PCR relied on a set of 60 Vbeta primers and 13 Jbeta primers. Sequencing used immunoSEQ multiplex PCR; TCRdb keeps in-frame clones, though not all of them. The profile shows approximately 300,000 clones, approximately 84% of them singletons. Note on this clone: Its antigen remains unknown.

CDR3 length equals 15 residues. V was shortened by 6 bases and J by 1 base, with 15 bases between the two germline ends. The germline V gene encodes CDR1 ENHRY and CDR2 SYGVKD. Sequenced material: PBMCs. The clonotype originates from a middle-aged woman in good health and CMV-seropositive. The chain couples TRBV10-3 to TRBJ1-1; D is uncertain. CDR3 DNA sequence: TGTGCCATCAGGAGGGCCGGGGTGGGGAACACTGAAGCTTTCTTT. Its protein product is CAIRRAGVGNTEAFF.